These 16 T cell receptor beta chains share one sample of origin, sequenced in a study of shared clonotypes between healthy human individuals. TCRdb's table, derived via immunoSEQ multiplex PCR, lists solely in-frame clones and lacks some. This table holds some 700,000 clones, 90% found once. The source material was memory CD8+ T cells from PBMCs. Stated subset: CD45RO+ cells pooled with CCR7-negative TemRA cells. These receptors originate from a man younger than 35 in good health. Some clones in this sample may be carry-over from other donors' samples.

This chain links TRBV11-2 with TRBJ2-1, with D perhaps TRBD2 (6 bases). Trimming left V 5 bases short and J 7 bases short, with 15 bases between. The CDR3 consists of 14 residues. Germline-derived CDR1 and CDR2 are SGHAT and FQNNGV. CDR3 in DNA: TGTGCCAGCAGCACACGTGGGAGGAGAAATGAGCAGTTCTTC. It is translated as CASSTRGRRNEQFF.

The J gene is TRBJ2-2, the V gene TRBV9; 9 nucleotides line up with TRBD1. CDR3 length: 15 residues. V shed 5 bases and J 2 bases; nucleotides not matched to a gene: 4. Germline loops: CDR1 SGDLS, CDR2 YYNGEE. In nucleotides, the CDR3 is TGTGCCAGCAGGGGACAGGGTAGAAACACCGGGGAGCTGTTTTTT. Protein product: CASRGQGRNTGELFF.

This chain connects TRBV30 to TRBJ1-2; TRBD1 matches 7 bases. The CDR3 runs 13 residues. Germline CDR1 is GTSNPN and CDR2 is SVGIG (reference sequence). Trimming took 1 base from V and 2 from J; bases not matched to a gene: 1. The CDR3 spells CAWSAQGNYGYTF. The CDR3 DNA is TGTGCCTGGAGTGCACAGGGGAACTATGGCTACACCTTC. Full variable domain (rest looked up from reference TRBV30 and TRBJ1-2): SQTIHQWPATLVQPVGSPLSLECTVEGTSNPNLYWYRQAAGRGLQLLFYSVGIGQISSEVPQNLSASRPQDRQFILSSKKLLLSDSGFYLCAWSAQGNYGYTFGSGTRLTVV.

The V call is TRBV5-1, the J call TRBJ2-7; 12 bases are shared with TRBD2. The CDR3 spans 18 residues. V shed 0 bases and J 3 bases; nucleotides not matched to a gene: 10. Per germline, CDR1 SGHRS and CDR2 YFSETQ. The CDR3 loop reads CASSLVSSGRAPYYEQYF. In DNA form, the CDR3 reads TGCGCCAGCAGCTTGGTGTCTAGCGGGAGGGCTCCCTACTACGAGCAGTACTTC.

This chain links TRBV10-2 with TRBJ2-1; either TRBD1 or TRBD2 may supply D (5 bases each). The V and J ends lost 10 bases and 4 bases respectively, with 11 bases between them. The germline gives CDR1 WSHSY, CDR2 SAAADI. This CDR3 comprises 12 residues. CDR3 in amino acids: CATSGTYNEQFF. The CDR3 DNA follows: TGCGCCACATCCGGGACGTACAATGAGCAGTTCTTC.

This chain uses TRBV7-9 with TRBJ1-1; 7 bases match TRBD1. The CDR3 sequence is 16 residues long. Germline lookup yields CDR1 SEHNR and CDR2 FQNEAQ (reference sequence). V lost 5 bases to trimming and J lost 5 bases; unmatched junction nucleotides: 14. The chain's CDR3 is CASSPLWSGGRTEAFF. The CDR3 nucleotides read TGTGCCAGCAGCCCTCTCTGGTCAGGGGGGAGAACTGAAGCTTTCTTT.

Points on this clone: Other DNA sequences in this specimen translate into the identical CDR3. CDR3 nucleotides: TGCGCCAGCAGCTTGGGCCCCGGGACAGGGGACGGCTACACCTTC. Translation: CASSLGPGTGDGYTF. The V and J genes are TRBV5-1 and TRBJ1-2; 10 bases are shared with TRBD1. The V gene's germline CDR1 is SGHRS and CDR2 YFSETQ. The length of the CDR3 is 15 residues. V lost 0 bases to trimming and J lost 8 bases; unmatched junction nucleotides: 7.

For this clone: Other DNA sequences in the sample encode the same CDR3. The rearrangement joins TRBV27 to TRBJ2-7, with 10 nucleotides matching TRBD1. The CDR3 totals 14 residues. V shed 2 bases, J shed 4 bases, and the junction held 2 bases outside the gene matches. The germline V gene has CDR1 MNHEY and CDR2 SMNVEV (reference sequence). For the CDR3, the DNA is TGTGCCAGCAGTTTAGGGACAGGGGTGTACGAGCAGTACTTC. Translation: CASSLGTGVYEQYF.

This clone showed up just once. V gene TRBV19 combines with J gene TRBJ2-5; 8 bases match TRBD1. The V gene end was trimmed by 6 bases and the J gene end by 5 bases; junction bases not matched to a gene: 5. CDR1 is LNHDA, CDR2 SQIVND, per germline (reference sequence). This CDR3 has 13 residues. The CDR3 here is CASSDRGGETQYF. As DNA, the CDR3 is TGTGCCAGTAGCGACAGGGGTGGCGAGACCCAGTACTTC.

The CDR3 region has the DNA TGTGCCAGCACCATGCCGGGACAGGGAGACACCGGGGAGCTGTTTTTT. Amino acids: CASTMPGQGDTGELFF. This sequence joins TRBV21-1 and TRBJ2-2; the table's D call, TRBD1, was not checked against the DNA. TRBV21-1 represents a pseudogene. CDR3 length: 16 residues.

The CDR3 protein is CASSLTGSGGEQYF. The CDR3, as DNA: TGTGCCAGCAGTTTAACGGGAAGCGGTGGAGAGCAGTACTTC. The chain has TRBV27 and TRBJ2-7; possible D gene TRBD2, 5 bases. Trimming left V 2 bases short and J 7 bases short, with 15 bases between. The CDR3 has 14 amino acids. Germline CDR1 is MNHEY and CDR2 is SMNVEV (reference sequence).

The V gene is TRBV7-6, the J gene TRBJ1-1, with a possible D match to TRBD1 (5 bases). V was trimmed by 1 base and J by 3 bases, leaving 15 bases between them. Germline values: CDR1 SGHVS, CDR2 FNYEAQ. The CDR3 spans 16 residues. The CDR3 spells CASSLESGGGHTEAFF. DNA for the CDR3: TGTGCCAGCAGCTTAGAATCGGGCGGGGGACACACTGAAGCTTTCTTT. The full variable domain, with the rest looked up from reference TRBV7-6 and TRBJ1-1, is GAGVSQSPRYKVTKRGQDVALRCDPISGHVSLYWYRQALGQGPEFLTYFNYEAQQDKSGLPNDRFSAERPEGSISTLTIQRTEQRDSAMYRCASSLESGGGHTEAFFGQGTRLTVV.

The rearrangement links TRBV28 to TRBJ2-1; TRBD1 is a possible D gene (6 bases). The germline V gene has CDR1 MDHEN and CDR2 SYDVKM. V gave up 5 bases and J gave up 4 bases, with 12 bases separating them. This CDR3 spans 14 amino acids. The CDR3 reads CASSRDTRYNEQFF. As DNA, the CDR3 is TGTGCCAGCAGTCGGGACACGAGATACAATGAGCAGTTCTTC.

This chain connects TRBV4-3 to TRBJ2-2; D is possibly TRBD2 (5 bases). Germline assignment: CDR1 LGHNA and CDR2 YSLEER. This CDR3 contains 14 residues. V was clipped by 4 bases and J by 7 bases, with 13 bases between them. The CDR3 spells CASSPLVRGGELFF. The DNA of the CDR3 is TGCGCCAGCAGCCCCCTGGTACGGGGCGGGGAGCTGTTTTTT.

The J gene is TRBJ2-1, the V gene TRBV29-1; perhaps TRBD2 as D (6 bases). The CDR3 totals 11 residues. CDR1 is SQVTM and CDR2 is ANQGSEA in the germline V gene. Trimming took 7 bases from V and 7 from J, leaving 11 bases between them. CDR3 sequence: CSAVRGNEQFF. The CDR3 bases are TGCAGCGCCGTGCGGGGTAATGAGCAGTTCTTC.

The V and J genes are TRBV4-3 and TRBJ2-7; 10 bases align to TRBD2. The V segment lost 1 base and the J segment 4 bases; nucleotides outside the gene matches: 10. Germline CDR1 reads LGHNA; CDR2 reads YSLEER. The CDR3 is 17 residues long. The CDR3 is CASSQGARGLAAYEQYF. Here the CDR3 DNA reads TGCGCCAGCAGCCAAGGAGCGCGAGGACTAGCGGCTTACGAGCAGTACTTC.